This T cell receptor (beta chain) derives from a study of shared clonotypes between healthy human individuals. Looking at the study overall: Donors had three CD4 naive, three CD4 memory, two CD8 naive and one CD8 memory plate apiece. Study outcomes and limitations: Clonotype sharing among donors was expected to depend on sequencing depth. Non-shared clonotypes were found to have lower generation probabilities than the clonotypes that were shared by all four of the sorted-subset donors. Rarefaction curves obtained for sorted subsets showed sequencing incomplete despite large depth.

Profiling relied on immunoSEQ multiplex PCR, and the TCRdb table lists in-frame clones only, not all of them. The sample contains about 2.1 million clones, 85% to 95% of which appear only once. Positive CCR7 selection of CD45RO-negative cells yielded the naive CD8 cells, and terminally differentiated effector memory CD45RA+ cells were excluded. Losses at the gene ends were 4 bases for V and 2 bases for J; bases not matched to a gene: 5. Germline V lookup: CDR1 SGHNT, CDR2 YYREEE (reference sequence). This CDR3 contains 16 residues. This clone was counted a single time. Antigen: not known. Sequencing input: naive CD8+ T cells from PBMCs. This receptor was identified in a young man in good health. Some clones in this sample may be carry-over from other donors' samples. The chain is built from TRBV5-4 and TRBJ2-1; TRBD2 matches 11 bases. This CDR3 is CASSHRLAGTYNEQFF. In DNA form, the CDR3 reads TGTGCCAGCAGCCATAGACTAGCGGGAACCTACAATGAGCAGTTCTTC.